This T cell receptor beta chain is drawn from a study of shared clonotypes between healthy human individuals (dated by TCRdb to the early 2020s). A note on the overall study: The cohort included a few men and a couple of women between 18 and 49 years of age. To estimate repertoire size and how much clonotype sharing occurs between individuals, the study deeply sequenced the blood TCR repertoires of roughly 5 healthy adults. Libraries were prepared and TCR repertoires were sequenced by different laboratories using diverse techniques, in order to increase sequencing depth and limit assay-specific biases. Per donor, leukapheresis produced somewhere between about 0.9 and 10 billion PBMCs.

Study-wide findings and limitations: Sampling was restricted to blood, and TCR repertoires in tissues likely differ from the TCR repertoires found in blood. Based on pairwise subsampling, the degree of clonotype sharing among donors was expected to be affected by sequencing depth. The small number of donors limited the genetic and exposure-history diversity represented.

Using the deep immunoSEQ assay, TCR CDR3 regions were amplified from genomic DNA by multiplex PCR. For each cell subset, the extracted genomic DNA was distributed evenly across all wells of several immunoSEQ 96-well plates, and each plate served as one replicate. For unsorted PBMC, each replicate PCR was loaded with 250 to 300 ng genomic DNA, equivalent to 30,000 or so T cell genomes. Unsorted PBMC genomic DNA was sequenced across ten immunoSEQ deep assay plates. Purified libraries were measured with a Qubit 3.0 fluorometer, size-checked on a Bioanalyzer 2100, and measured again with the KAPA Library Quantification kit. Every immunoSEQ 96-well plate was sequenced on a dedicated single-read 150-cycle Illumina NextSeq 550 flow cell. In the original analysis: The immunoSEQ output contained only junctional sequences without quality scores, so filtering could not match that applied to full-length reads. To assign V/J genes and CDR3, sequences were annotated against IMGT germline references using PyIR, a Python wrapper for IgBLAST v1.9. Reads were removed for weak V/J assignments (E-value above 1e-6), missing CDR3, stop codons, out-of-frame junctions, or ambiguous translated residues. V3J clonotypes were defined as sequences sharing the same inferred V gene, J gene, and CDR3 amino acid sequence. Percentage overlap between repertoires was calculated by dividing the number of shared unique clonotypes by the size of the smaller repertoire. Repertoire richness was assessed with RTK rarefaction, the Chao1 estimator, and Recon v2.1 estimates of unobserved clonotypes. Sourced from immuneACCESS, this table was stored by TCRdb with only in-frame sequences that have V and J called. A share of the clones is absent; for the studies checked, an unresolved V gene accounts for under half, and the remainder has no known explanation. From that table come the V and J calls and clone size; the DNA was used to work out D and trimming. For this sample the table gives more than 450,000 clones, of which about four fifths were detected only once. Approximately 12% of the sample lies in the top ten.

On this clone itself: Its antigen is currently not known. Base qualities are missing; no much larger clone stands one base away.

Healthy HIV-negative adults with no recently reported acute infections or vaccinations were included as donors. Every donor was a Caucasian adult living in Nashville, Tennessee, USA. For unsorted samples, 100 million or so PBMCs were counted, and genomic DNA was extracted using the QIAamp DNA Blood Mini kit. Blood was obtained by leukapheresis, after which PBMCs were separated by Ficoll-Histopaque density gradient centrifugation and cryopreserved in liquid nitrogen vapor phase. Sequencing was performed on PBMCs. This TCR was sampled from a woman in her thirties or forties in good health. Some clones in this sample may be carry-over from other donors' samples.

CDR3 sequence: CSAPEVAQYF. The sequenced DNA: TGCAGTGCTCCCGAGGTGGCCCAGTACTTC. The V and J segments used are TRBV20-1 and TRBJ2-5; a confident D gene designation cannot be given. Reading the germline V gene (reference sequence) gives CDR1 DFQATT and CDR2 SNEGSKA. The CDR3 runs 10 residues from the cysteine to the phenylalanine. Just the 30-base CDR3 DNA is kept, in frame starting at base 1. V is reduced by 5 bases and J by 9 bases, leaving a spacing of 10 bases between them.